This TCR beta chain was captured in a study of cytomegalovirus exposure and HLA in healthy donors (TCRdb year 2017). Regarding the research as a whole: According to an earlier analysis of 587 of the donors, some 170 million T cells yielded 117 million unique TCR beta sequences and 276 Gb of sequence data. An early release that covered about 600 HLA-typed donors contained around 300 gigabases of sequencing data and 75 million to 100 million unique TCR sequences. Of the 398 genotyped donors, around 81% fell in the genetic ancestry cluster associated with self-reported Caucasian donors. The study aimed to test whether cataloging public T cell receptors could reveal signatures of past pathogen exposure. The study profiled the T cell repertoires of hundreds of subjects by immunosequencing and related them to cytomegalovirus serostatus. A separate validation cohort of approximately 120 different subjects was used in addition to the approximately 700-subject first cohort. To predict cytomegalovirus infection status, the study combined high-throughput TCR immunosequencing, statistical association of individual TCRs with disease status, and machine learning. A later analysis re-analyzed previously published TCR beta repertoires from approximately 700 donors and added high-resolution HLA genotyping to study TCR occurrence patterns. Rather than using new phenotypic data, the later analysis identified candidate immune exposures from TCR beta sequences and from how often those sequences occurred across donors. An earlier analysis of 450 to 750 of the donors used high-throughput TCR beta sequencing to judge whether each TCR beta V gene segment behaved as functional or pseudogenic. Donor age, sex, ethnicity and CMV serostatus were compiled alongside the repertoire data. A later genetic analysis used genome-wide SNP genotypes for about three fifths of the 666 donors, treating that subset as a discovery cohort. Every discovery cohort repertoire had been produced on one sequencing platform. HLA typing included class I and class II loci at four-digit resolution. Typing coverage differed by locus: A, B, C, DRB1 and DQB1 were typed in roughly 620-630 donors, DQA1 in roughly 510, DPA1 in around 610, and DPB1 in roughly 450. Roughly 5 DR-DQ haplotypes were handled as single units for association and clustering because linkage in the cohort was strong. Across around 400 genotyped donors of the cohort, an average of about 220,000 unique TCR beta nucleotide sequences per donor were sequenced, and roughly a sixth of those sequences were non-productive. The paper's findings and limits, for the study overall: A later analysis found that TCR association rates varied across HLA loci, with DRB1 alleles showing the most associated TCRs and HLA-C alleles the fewest. The authors suggested that the approach could potentially be extended to other disease states and immunological phenotypes. In a later analysis, HLA-associated TCR beta chains were found to be more clonally expanded and to have lower generation probabilities than equally common non-associated chains. When HLA alleles, especially DR and DQ, strongly co-occurred, attributing TCR associations to individual alleles was difficult. This cohort had only TCR beta chains sequenced, and the lack of alpha or paired-chain data limited which features could be detected. Because HLA typing was missing for some donors at each locus, association tests included only the typed subset. Roughly uniform sequencing depth across donors was assumed in presence/absence analyses, although this assumption may not hold. A later analysis reported that several top co-occurrence clusters appeared linked to parvovirus B19, influenza, CMV and Epstein-Barr virus. A further reported finding was that TCR beta sequences accurately predicted the HLA-A and HLA-B alleles for most subjects in the first cohort. The only immune exposure information available for the cohort was CMV serostatus. In the study, roughly 160 TCR beta chains were listed as associated with cytomegalovirus. In an earlier analysis of around 500 of the donors, most TCR beta V segments appeared in productive rearrangements about 87% or about 30% of the time, broadly matching IMGT annotations. In vitro tests confirmed that a few of the cytomegalovirus-associated TCR beta chains recognize cytomegalovirus antigens. A cluster of highly shared sequence variants was judged likely to represent a technical artifact of the sequencing pipeline. A later analysis associated 16,951 TCR beta sequences with specific HLA alleles at a false discovery rate of 0.05. In a later genetic analysis, a missense DCLRE1C variant was associated with V-gene and J-gene trimming of TCR beta chains, and the association was replicated in an independent cohort. Because counts were too low, seventeen rarely observed V segments, including chromosome 9 orphons, were left out of the earlier analysis of about 500 of the donors. The classifier was reported to diagnose cytomegalovirus status with high specificity and sensitivity in both the original cohort and the validation cohort. Some IMGT-functional V segments, including TRBV6-2 and TRBV6-3, could not be told apart with the 87-base-pair reads, so those segments were excluded. Correlated functional status among segregating V segments might reflect linkage disequilibrium, but an unknown experimental factor could not be ruled out. Most CMV-associated TCR beta chains appeared to be HLA-restricted in a later analysis, and the HLA associations seemed to be driven largely by CMV exposure. According to a later genetic analysis, donors in an Asian-associated ancestry cluster had fewer N-insertions in productive TCRs than the approximately 630-donor mean. Most TCR sequences were observed very rarely across donors, whereas some public TCRs were present in many individuals.

Via the germline V gene, CDR1 is LGHNA and CDR2 YSLEER. V and J are truncated by 3 bases and 0 bases respectively, leaving an intervening sequence of 12 bases. The CDR3, from cysteine to phenylalanine, totals 17 residues. The only DNA kept is the CDR3, 51 bases in frame from the first base. As for this clone: What antigen it recognizes has not been identified. No quality values exist for individual bases; no much larger clone is one base distant.

Preparation of the library involved the immunoSEQ multiplex PCR assay. A mixture of 60 forward primers for TCR Vbeta segments and 13 reverse primers for TCR Jbeta segments was used in the multiplex PCR. Amplification of the CDR3 region of rearranged TCR beta genes was performed with a multiplex PCR assay on genomic DNA. The Illumina HiSeq System was used to sequence the amplified TCR beta libraries as 87-base-pair reads. The source study handled its data this way. A later analysis counted around 72 million unique TCR beta chains across the 690 or so repertoires, and about 10 million of these chains were shared by at least two donors. Raw reads were error-corrected and collapsed into unique sequences by a nearest-neighbor algorithm in which closely related sequences were merged to remove PCR and sequencing errors. Alignment of CDR3 sequences to IMGT reference sequences was used to assign V, D and J gene segments. For a sequence to be retained, at least a six-nucleotide match to both a V gene segment and a J gene segment was required. Rearrangements were classified as productive when the CDR3 lacked stop codons and remained in frame with V and J, and all other rearrangements were classified as non-productive. Following IMGT convention, CDR3 was defined as the stretch from the second conserved V-encoded cysteine to the conserved J-encoded phenylalanine. The earlier analysis of about 610 of the donors excluded any sequence lacking an unambiguous match to a single V gene segment. An earlier analysis of several hundred of the donors called V segments functional above 56.7% productive rearrangements and segregating when the between-donor standard deviation exceeded 5%. A statistical classification framework was built to diagnose cytomegalovirus status from the catalog of TCR beta chain sequences. V and J gene assignment, in a later analysis, came from comparing TCR nucleotide sequences with IMGT/GENE-DB human TR gene sequences. Using the TCRdist pipeline, a later analysis assigned CDR3 sequences along with most-parsimonious VDJ recombination scenarios. In a later analysis, each TCR beta chain was defined by its CDR3 amino acid sequence together with its V-gene family, and reads lacking a unique V-gene family were excluded. In a later analysis, 550 to 650 highly shared, low-generation-probability nucleotide sequences were removed to address suspected cross-contamination and a sequencing artifact. A later analysis calculated a clonal expansion index for each public chain from normalized within-repertoire ranks of inferred template counts. A later analysis computed generation probabilities with a VDJ recombination model fitted to out-of-frame rearrangements, and checked the results against IGoR. In a later analysis, TCR-TCR, TCR-HLA and TCR-CMV co-occurrence was scored with hypergeometric tests, and a repertoire-size bias correction was applied to TCR pairs. A later analysis estimated false discovery rates by permuting HLA or CMV assignments 20 times. In a later analysis, co-occurring TCRs were grouped using DBSCAN, with TCRdist sequence similarity added in when clustering inside HLA-allele-positive subsets. For co-occurrence clustering, repertoires with fewer than 30,000 or more than 120,000 public chains were excluded, along with 5 or 6 repertoires with anomalous nucleotide sharing. In its TCRdb copy, this immuneACCESS table keeps in-frame sequences only and misses some clones. Where compared with another copy, unresolved V genes explain less than half of these, and the others have no known cause. That table gives V, J and clone size, and the DNA gave D and trimming. Recorded for this sample are under 150,000 clones; about three quarters of them occurred a single time. Of the sample, approximately 2.6% is held by the ten largest clones.

The cohort comprised 666 healthy bone marrow donors. All cohort members were sampled while nominally healthy, although unrecorded immune exposures were likely present. CMV serostatus was positive for approximately 300 and negative for about half of the 666 cohort members, and was not recorded for this donor. A peripheral blood sample was collected from each donor, and TCR beta sequencing was performed on peripheral blood mononuclear cells. The Qiagen DNeasy Blood Extraction Kit was used to extract genomic DNA from the blood cell samples. Sequenced sample: PBMCs. The rearranged chain carries TRBV4-3 and TRBJ1-6, with TRBD1 perhaps the D gene, on 5 matching bases. The receptor was isolated from a human donor in good health. The sequence in DNA is TGCGCCAGCAGCCATTTGACAGATCACTCCTATAATTCACCCCTCCACTTT. Its protein product is CASSHLTDHSYNSPLHF.